The 6 T cell receptor beta chains presented below share a single source sample, sequenced in a study of OX40 agonist ivuxolimab in advanced cancers. Library construction relied on the immunoSEQ multiplex PCR assay. TCRdb holds this immuneACCESS table with in-frame rearrangements only. Some clones are missing; in checked studies, unresolved V genes explain under half, and the rest has no known cause. The sample table contains 16,000 or so clones; only one count was recorded for 80% to 90% of them. Approximately 4.1% of the sample rests with the top ten. The source material was CD4+ or CD8+ T cells sorted from blood, sampled in a trial of the OX40 agonist ivuxolimab. These receptors were taken from an adult with an advanced solid tumor such as melanoma, head and neck, liver or kidney cancer.

This chain uses TRBV30 with TRBJ2-2, with 8 bases identical to TRBD2. The V and J ends lost 3 bases and 5 bases, in that order; junction bases with no gene match: 11. Germline V CDR1 and CDR2: GTSNPN, SVGIG (reference sequence). This CDR3 contains 16 residues. CDR3 DNA: TGTGCCTGGAGGGGAGCCAAAGCGGGAGAGACCGGGGAGCTGTTTTTT. Translation: CAWRGAKAGETGELFF.

The V call is TRBV28, the J call TRBJ2-7, with no clear D. Germline CDR1 is MDHEN and CDR2 is SYDVKM. The CDR3 consists of 12 residues. V lost 6 bases and J 6 bases, leaving 12 bases between the germline ends. CDR3 in amino acids: CASSGFAGEQYF. CDR3 DNA: TGTGCCAGCAGCGGCTTCGCTGGCGAGCAGTACTTC.

CDR3 sequence: CASSGRLEAETQYF. In DNA form, the CDR3 reads TGTGCCAGTAGTGGAAGACTAGAAGCAGAGACCCAGTACTTC. The chain links TRBV19 to TRBJ2-5, with a weak D call TRBD2 (6 bases). This CDR3 is built from 14 residues. The germline CDR1 and CDR2 sequences are LNHDA and SQIVND (reference sequence). V was pared by 5 bases and J by 4 bases, with 14 bases between. The entire variable domain, with the rest obtained from reference TRBV19 and TRBJ2-5, is as follows: DGGITQSPKYLFRKEGQNVTLSCEQNLNHDAMYWYRQDPGQGLRLIYYSQIVNDFQKGDIAEGYSVSREKKESFPLTVTSAQKNPTAFYLCASSGRLEAETQYFGPGTRLLVL.

The V call is TRBV30, the J call TRBJ2-5; D not certain. Between the trimmed V and J ends, which lost 2 bases and 5 bases, there was a span of 12 bases. The CDR3 runs 13 residues. Looked up from germline, CDR1 is GTSNPN and CDR2 is SVGIG (reference sequence). The CDR3 here is CAWSRTAGETQYF. The CDR3 DNA follows: TGTGCCTGGAGTAGGACGGCCGGGGAGACCCAGTACTTC.

This sequence joins TRBV29-1 and TRBJ2-5; 8 bases match TRBD1. Judging by the DNA end, TRBJ2-7 fits better; the J call may be wrong. From germline, CDR1 is SQVTM and CDR2 ANQGSEA. The CDR3 runs to 12 residues. In DNA, the CDR3 is TGCAGCGTTCGGACAGGGAACCACGAGCAGTACTTC. Protein sequence: CSVRTGNHEQYF.

CDR3 nucleotides: TGTGCCAGTTTGAGAGGGACAGGGGAGGTTGGTCAGCCCCAGCATTTT. It is translated as CASLRGTGEVGQPQHF. This chain connects TRBV19 to TRBJ1-5; 10 nucleotides agree with TRBD1. V lost 8 bases and J lost 6; bases outside the gene matches: 13. CDR3 length: 16 residues. Germline assignment: CDR1 LNHDA and CDR2 SQIVND (reference sequence).